A single sample gave rise to the 5 T cell receptor beta chains below, sequenced in a study of CD8+ T cells in alopecia areata. RNA was extracted and reverse transcribed into cDNA as the sequencing template. Using immunoSEQ multiplex PCR, the repertoire was profiled, and TCRdb retains in-frame clones only, with some absent. The table includes 250,000 to 350,000 clones, about three fifths detected once. Specified treatment: oral pan-JAK inhibitor, 5-10 mg twice daily. The starting material was CD4+ T cells sorted from blood, obtained around week 53, from a patient treated with tofacitinib. These receptors all come from a human donor with alopecia areata.

The CDR3 loop is CASSQVRDSESPLHF. In nucleotides, the CDR3 is TGCGCCAGCAGCCAAGTGCGGGACAGTGAATCACCCCTCCACTTT. The chain has TRBV4-1 and TRBJ1-6; 7 nucleotides align to TRBD1. V shed 1 base, J shed 10 bases, and the junction held 7 bases outside the gene matches. The CDR3 runs 15 residues. CDR1 is MGHRA and CDR2 is YSYEKL in the germline V gene.

CDR3 residues: CATGQGKTDTQYF. CDR3 coding DNA: TGTGCCACCGGACAGGGGAAAACAGATACGCAGTATTTT. The chain is built from TRBV10-3 and TRBJ2-3; 9 nucleotides agree with TRBD1. The CDR3 has 13 residues. Germline V gives CDR1 ENHRY, CDR2 SYGVKD. The V segment lost 10 bases and the J segment 3 bases; nucleotides outside the gene matches: 5.

CDR3 sequence: CASSLDPNYGYTF. The CDR3 bases are TGTGCCAGCAGCTTAGACCCAAACTATGGCTACACCTTC. The chain joins TRBV9 to TRBJ1-2; D uncertain. Germline CDR1 reads SGDLS; CDR2 reads YYNGEE. CDR3 length: 13 residues. Trimming pared 4 bases from V and 2 bases from J, leaving 9 bases between.

V and J are TRBV4-1 and TRBJ1-1; D is uncertain. Trimming left V 0 bases short and J 3 bases short, with 14 bases between. There are 16 residues in the CDR3. Looked up from germline, CDR1 is MGHRA and CDR2 is YSYEKL. The CDR3 is CASSQDFGSKDTEAFF. As DNA, the CDR3 is TGCGCCAGCAGCCAAGATTTCGGGTCAAAGGACACTGAAGCTTTCTTT.

Comment on this clone: The identical CDR3 is also encoded by other nucleotide sequences in the sample. The rearrangement joins TRBV29-1 to TRBJ2-6; D gene unclear. The V gene's germline CDR1 is SQVTM and CDR2 ANQGSEA. The CDR3 totals 13 residues. V dropped 4 bases and J dropped 0 bases, with 4 bases sitting between them. The CDR3 here is CSVGPSGANVLTF. CDR3 in DNA: TGCAGCGTTGGACCCTCTGGGGCCAACGTCCTGACTTTC.